In its sample, the clone carrying this TCR beta chain was seen many times. Its antigen is unknown. These data belong to a study of Graves' ophthalmopathy and Graves' hyperthyroidism. Disease in donors with ophthalmopathy had moderate-to-severe activity, CAS ≥3, NOSPECS ≥4 and under 3 months' duration. Trimming cost V 7 bases and J 1 base, with 10 bases left between them. CDR3 length equals 13 residues. CDR1 is LNHDA, CDR2 SQIVND, per germline (reference sequence). Overall study results and limits: In blood, most expanded thyroid clonotypes above 0.001 frequency were also detected.

Amplification of TCR beta CDR3 regions used RNA transcripts. The first-round RT-PCR employed HTBI primers together with the Qiagen OneStep RT-PCR kit. A multiplex PCR was then performed as the second round. One entry per CDR3 protein results from TCRdb running MiXCR on the multiplex PCR reads. The table has under 350,000 distinct CDR3 sequences, about 17% seen once. The chain couples TRBV19 to TRBJ1-1; D gene ambiguous. The sequenced material came from peripheral blood. The receptor was derived from an adult man with Graves' ophthalmopathy. The CDR3 bases are TGTGCCAGTAAATACATGGCGAACACTGAAGCTTTCTTT. Translated: CASKYMANTEAFF.